This passage covers 2 T cell receptor beta chains from one sample sequenced in a study of identical twins. From the 5' RACE reads, TCRdb called clonotypes with MiXCR, one entry per CDR3 protein. The data contain 400,000 to 550,000 distinct CDR3 sequences, 20% to 25% of them singletons. The same sample was also used in a study of T cells expressing NK-cell markers.

The sequenced material came from CD4+ T cells sorted from blood. Receptor source: a young woman in good health.

This chain connects TRBV2 to TRBJ2-1, with 16 bases matching TRBD2. The J segment lost 1 base and the V segment lost 6 bases, leaving 3 bases of the junction unmatched. The CDR3 is 17 amino acids. CDR1 and CDR2 from the germline V gene are SNHLY and FYNNEI. The CDR3 DNA reads as TGTGCCAGCAGGGGACTAGCGGGAGGGCCTTCCTACAATGAGCAGTTCTTC. Amino acids: CASRGLAGGPSYNEQFF.

This clonotype was picked up many times. V and J are TRBV20-1 and TRBJ2-1, with 9 bases fitting TRBD2. Trimming at V came to 4 bases and at J to 0 bases, leaving 7 bases not matched to a gene. Germline V CDR1 and CDR2: DFQATT, SNEGSKA (reference sequence). CDR3 size: 16 residues. CDR3 in DNA: TGCAGTGCTAAAGTAGCGGGGGCTCACTCCTACAATGAGCAGTTCTTC. Amino acids: CSAKVAGAHSYNEQFF.